The clone carrying this TCR beta chain appeared many times. Each CDR3 protein is one row after TCRdb ran MiXCR on the 5' RACE reads. The table includes 98,000 or so distinct CDR3 sequences, roughly an eighth detected once. This sample is drawn from a study of early T cells in non-severe SARS-CoV-2 infection. Study summary: Unsorted whole-blood RNA was sequenced in bulk, leaving chains unpaired.

Germline V CDR1 and CDR2: MDHEN, SYDVKM. V dropped 3 bases and J dropped 7 bases, with 10 bases sitting between them. The CDR3 sequence is 14 residues long. The specimen sequenced was whole blood. The chain joins TRBV28 to TRBJ1-6; D is uncertain. This receptor was obtained from an adult who was a healthcare worker with PCR-confirmed SARS-CoV-2 infection or an uninfected control (not recorded which). The CDR3 bases are TGTGCCAGCAGTTTCAGGACGGGGAATTCACCCCTCCACTTT. It yields the protein CASSFRTGNSPLHF.